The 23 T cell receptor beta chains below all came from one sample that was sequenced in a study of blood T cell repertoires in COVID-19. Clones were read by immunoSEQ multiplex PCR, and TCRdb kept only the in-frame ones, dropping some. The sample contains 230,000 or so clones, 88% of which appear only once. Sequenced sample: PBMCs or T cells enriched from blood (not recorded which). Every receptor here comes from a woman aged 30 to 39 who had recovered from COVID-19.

CDR3 in DNA: TGTGCCAGCAGCCAAGAGGACAGCGGAGGCTACACCTTC. Its protein product is CASSQEDSGGYTF. The V gene is TRBV3-1 (or the pseudogene TRBV3-2), the J gene TRBJ1-2, with D tentatively TRBD1 (6 bases). With 0 bases removed from V and 8 bases from J, the gap between germline ends came to 10 bases. Germline V lookup: CDR1 LGHDT, CDR2 YNNKEL (reference sequence). There are 13 residues in the CDR3.

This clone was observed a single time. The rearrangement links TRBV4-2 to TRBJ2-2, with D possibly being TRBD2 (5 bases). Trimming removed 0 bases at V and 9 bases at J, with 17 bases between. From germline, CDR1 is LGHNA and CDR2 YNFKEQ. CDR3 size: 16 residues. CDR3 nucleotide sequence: TGTGCCAGCAGCCAAGAGAGAAGAAACCCGGGGAGGGAGCTGTTTTTT. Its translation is CASSQERRNPGRELFF.

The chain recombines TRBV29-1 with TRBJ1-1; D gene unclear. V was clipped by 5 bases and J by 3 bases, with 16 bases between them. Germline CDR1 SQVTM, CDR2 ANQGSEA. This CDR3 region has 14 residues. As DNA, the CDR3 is TGCAGCGTTTTCATCGGGTTACCTTACACTGAAGCTTTCTTT. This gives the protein CSVFIGLPYTEAFF.

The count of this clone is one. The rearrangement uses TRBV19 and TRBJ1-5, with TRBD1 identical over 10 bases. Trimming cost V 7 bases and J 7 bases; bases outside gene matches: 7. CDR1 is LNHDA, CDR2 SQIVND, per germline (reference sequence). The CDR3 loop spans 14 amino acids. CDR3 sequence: CASTEDRGWQPQHF. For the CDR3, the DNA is TGTGCCAGTACCGAGGACAGGGGGTGGCAGCCCCAGCATTTT.

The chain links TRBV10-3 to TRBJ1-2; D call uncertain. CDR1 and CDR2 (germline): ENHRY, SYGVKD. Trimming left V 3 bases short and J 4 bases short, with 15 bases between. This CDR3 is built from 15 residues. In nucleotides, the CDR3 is TGTGCCATCAGTGATGCCCAGACTGCAATCTATGGCTACACCTTC. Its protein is CAISDAQTAIYGYTF.

CDR3 bases: TGTGCCAGCAGCCAAGTGGTAAGACGACTTTCGCAAAACACTGAAGCTTTCTTT. Its translation: CASSQVVRRLSQNTEAFF. The V gene is TRBV3-1 (or the pseudogene TRBV3-2), the J gene TRBJ1-1, with no clear D. Trimming shortened V by 1 base and J by 2 bases, and 20 bases separated the two germline ends. The CDR3 length is 18 residues. Germline CDR1 and CDR2: LGHDT and YNNKEL (reference sequence).

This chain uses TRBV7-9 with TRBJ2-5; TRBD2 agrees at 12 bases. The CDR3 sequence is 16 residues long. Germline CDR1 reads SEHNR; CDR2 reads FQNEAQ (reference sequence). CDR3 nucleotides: TGTGCTCAAGGACTGGGACTAGCGGGTCCGGAAGAGACCCAGTACTTC. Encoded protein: CAQGLGLAGPEETQYF. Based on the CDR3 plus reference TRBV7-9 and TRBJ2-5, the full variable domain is DTGVSQNPRHKITKRGQNVTFRCDPISEHNRLYWYRQTLGQGPEFLTYFQNEAQLEKSRLLSDRFSAERPKGSFSTLEIQRTEQGDSAMYLCAQGLGLAGPEETQYFGPGTRLLVL.

CDR3 residues: CASSLQGQLMNTEAFF. CDR3 sequence (DNA): TGTGCCAGCAGCTTGCAGGGACAGCTCATGAACACTGAAGCTTTCTTT. This rearrangement joins TRBV5-6 to TRBJ1-1, with TRBD1 identical over 7 bases. The length of the CDR3 is 16 residues. CDR1 is SGHDT, CDR2 YYEEEE, per germline. The J segment lost 0 bases and the V segment lost 1 base, leaving 6 bases of the junction unmatched. Using reference TRBV5-6 and TRBJ1-1 for the parts outside the CDR3, the full variable domain is DAGVTQSPTHLIKTRGQQVTLRCSPKSGHDTVSWYQQALGQGPQFIFQYYEEEERQRGNFPDRFSGHQFPNYSSELNVNALLLGDSALYLCASSLQGQLMNTEAFFGQGTRLTVV.

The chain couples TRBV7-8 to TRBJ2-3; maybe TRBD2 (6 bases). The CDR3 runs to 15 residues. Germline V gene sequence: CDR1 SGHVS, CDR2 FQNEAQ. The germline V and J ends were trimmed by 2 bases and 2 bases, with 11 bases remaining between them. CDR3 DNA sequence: TGTGCCAGCAGCTTATCCCCTAGCGTCACAGATACGCAGTATTTT. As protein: CASSLSPSVTDTQYF.

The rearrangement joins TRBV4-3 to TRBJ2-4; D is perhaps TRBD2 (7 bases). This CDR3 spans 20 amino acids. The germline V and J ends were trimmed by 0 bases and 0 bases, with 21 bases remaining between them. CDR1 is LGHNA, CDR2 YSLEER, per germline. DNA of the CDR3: TGCGCCAGCAGCCAAGAGGGGGGGGCTCAGGGTCACGCAGCCAAAAACATTCAGTACTTC. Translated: CASSQEGGAQGHAAKNIQYF.

CDR3: CATSRDIQAEAFF. The CDR3, as DNA: TGTGCCACCAGCAGGGATATCCAGGCTGAAGCTTTCTTT. The chain couples TRBV15 to TRBJ1-1; D call uncertain. The V gene's germline CDR1 is LNHNV and CDR2 YYDKDF (reference sequence). The CDR3 runs to 13 residues. Trimming removed 3 bases at V and 6 bases at J, with 11 bases between. The full variable domain, completed using reference TRBV15 and TRBJ1-1, is DAMVIQNPRYQVTQFGKPVTLSCSQTLNHNVMYWYQQKSSQAPKLLFHYYDKDFNNEADTPDNFQSRRPNTSFCFLDIRSPGLGDTAMYLCATSRDIQAEAFFGQGTRLTVV.

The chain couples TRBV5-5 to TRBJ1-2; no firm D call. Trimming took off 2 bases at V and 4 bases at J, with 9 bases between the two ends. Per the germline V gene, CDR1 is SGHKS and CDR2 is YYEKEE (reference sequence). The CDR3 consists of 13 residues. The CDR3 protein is CASSFGEAYGYTF. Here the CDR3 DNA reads TGTGCCAGCAGCTTCGGGGAGGCCTATGGCTACACCTTC.

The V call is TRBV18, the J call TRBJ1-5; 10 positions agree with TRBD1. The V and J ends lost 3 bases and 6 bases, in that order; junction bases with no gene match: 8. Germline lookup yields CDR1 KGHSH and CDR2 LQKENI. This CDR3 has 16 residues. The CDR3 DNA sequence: TGTGCCAGCTCACCGGGGACAGGGGAGCGGGGTCAGCCCCAGCATTTT. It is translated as CASSPGTGERGQPQHF.

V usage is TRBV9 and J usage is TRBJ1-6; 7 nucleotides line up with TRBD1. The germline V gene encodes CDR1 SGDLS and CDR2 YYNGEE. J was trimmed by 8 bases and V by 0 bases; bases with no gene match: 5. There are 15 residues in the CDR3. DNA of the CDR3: TGTGCCAGCAGCGTAGGGGGGACAGCATATTCACCCCTCCACTTT. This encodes CASSVGGTAYSPLHF.

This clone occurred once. Written as DNA, the CDR3 is TGTGCCAGCAGTTTAAATCTTTATGGCTACACCTTC. Amino acids: CASSLNLYGYTF. The chain joins TRBV28 to TRBJ1-2; D is uncertain. Germline CDR1 reads MDHEN; CDR2 reads SYDVKM. V was shortened by 2 bases and J by 5 bases, with 6 bases between the two germline ends. The CDR3 length is 12 residues.

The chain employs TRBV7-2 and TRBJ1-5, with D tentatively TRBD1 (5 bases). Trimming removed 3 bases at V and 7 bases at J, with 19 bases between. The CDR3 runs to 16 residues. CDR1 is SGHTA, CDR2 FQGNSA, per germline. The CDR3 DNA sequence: TGTGCCAGCAGCTTCGCCGGCGGGCGGGGGAAACAGCCCCAGCATTTT. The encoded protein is CASSFAGGRGKQPQHF.

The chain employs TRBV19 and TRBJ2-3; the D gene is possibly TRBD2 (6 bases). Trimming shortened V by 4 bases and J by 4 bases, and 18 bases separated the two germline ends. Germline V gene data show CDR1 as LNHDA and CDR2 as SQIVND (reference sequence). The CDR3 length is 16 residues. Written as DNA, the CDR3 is TGTGCCAGTAGTAATCGCGGCGGGGATGTATCAGATACGCAGTATTTT. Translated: CASSNRGGDVSDTQYF. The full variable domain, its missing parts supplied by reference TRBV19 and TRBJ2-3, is DGGITQSPKYLFRKEGQNVTLSCEQNLNHDAMYWYRQDPGQGLRLIYYSQIVNDFQKGDIAEGYSVSREKKESFPLTVTSAQKNPTAFYLCASSNRGGDVSDTQYFGPGTRLTVL.

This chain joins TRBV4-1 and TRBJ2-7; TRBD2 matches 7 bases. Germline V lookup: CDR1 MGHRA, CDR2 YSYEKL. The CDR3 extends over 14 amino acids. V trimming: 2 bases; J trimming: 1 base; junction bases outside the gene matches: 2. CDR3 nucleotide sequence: TGCGCCAGCAGCCAAAACGGGGGGTCCTACGAGCAGTACTTC. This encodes CASSQNGGSYEQYF.

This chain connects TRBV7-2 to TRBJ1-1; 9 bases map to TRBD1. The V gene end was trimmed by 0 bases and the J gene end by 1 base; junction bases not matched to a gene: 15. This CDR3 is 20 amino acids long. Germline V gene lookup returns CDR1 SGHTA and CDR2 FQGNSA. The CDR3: CASSLALLGQGFRGNTEAFF. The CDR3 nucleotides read TGTGCCAGCAGCTTAGCGCTCTTAGGACAGGGGTTTAGGGGGAACACTGAAGCTTTCTTT.

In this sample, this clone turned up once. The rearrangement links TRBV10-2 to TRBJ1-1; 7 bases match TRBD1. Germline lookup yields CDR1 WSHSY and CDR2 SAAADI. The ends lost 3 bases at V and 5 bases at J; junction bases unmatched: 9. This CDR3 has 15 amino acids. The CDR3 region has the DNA TGCGCCAGCAGTGATCGGAACAGGGGTGGGACTGAAGCTTTCTTT. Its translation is CASSDRNRGGTEAFF.

The CDR3 nucleotides read TGTGCCAGTAGTATCACCTCCGGTACCTACGAGCAGTACTTC. It specifies CASSITSGTYEQYF. The chain combines TRBV19 with TRBJ2-7; no reliable D call. V lost 3 bases to trimming and J lost 2 bases, with 11 bases between them. The CDR3 extends over 14 amino acids. The V gene's germline CDR1 is LNHDA and CDR2 SQIVND (reference sequence).

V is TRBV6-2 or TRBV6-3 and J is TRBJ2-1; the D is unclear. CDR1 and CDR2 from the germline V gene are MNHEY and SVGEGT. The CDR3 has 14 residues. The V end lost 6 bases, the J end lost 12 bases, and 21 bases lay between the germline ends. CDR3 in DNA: TGTGCCAGCAGCATACTCCTGACTCCCCCTGGGCAGTTCTTC. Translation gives CASSILLTPPGQFF.

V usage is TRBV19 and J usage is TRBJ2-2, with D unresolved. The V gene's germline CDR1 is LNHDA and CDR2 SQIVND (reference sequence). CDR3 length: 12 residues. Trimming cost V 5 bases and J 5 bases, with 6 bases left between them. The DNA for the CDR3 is TGTGCCAGTAGTCAGGTAACCGGGGAGCTGTTTTTT. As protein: CASSQVTGELFF.